A selection of T cell receptor beta chains follows, all from one sample in a study of cytomegalovirus exposure and HLA in healthy donors. Assay: immunoSEQ multiplex PCR; the TCRdb copy retains only in-frame clones and omits some. This repertoire comprises some 120,000 clones; its ten largest clones make up roughly 2%. Input material: PBMCs. The receptors derive from a woman in her sixties or seventies in good health and CMV-seronegative. CDR3s include the opening cysteine and the closing phenylalanine or tryptophan. Each record gives: J gene, V gene, D gene, CDR3 DNA, CDR3 protein. A D gene is named only where the DNA matches it firmly.

J gene: TRBJ2-1
V gene: TRBV4-1
D gene: NA
CDR3 DNA: TGCGCCAGCAGCCAAATAATCCCAGCTGGAGGGGCGAAGAATGAGCAGTTCTTC
CDR3 protein: CASSQIIPAGGAKNEQFF

J gene: TRBJ1-4
V gene: TRBV4-2
D gene: NA
CDR3 DNA: TGTGCCAGCAGCCAAGATACGTCTGGGCACAGGTCAGAAAAACTGTTTTTT
CDR3 protein: CASSQDTSGHRSEKLFF

J gene: TRBJ1-2
V gene: TRBV7-9
D gene: TRBD1
CDR3 DNA: TGTGCCAGCAGCTACCGGGACAGGACCTATGGCTACACCTTC
CDR3 protein: CASSYRDRTYGYTF

J gene: TRBJ1-2
V gene: TRBV6-1
D gene: NA
CDR3 DNA: TGTGCCAGCAGCCCCGACCCGACAGGAAACTATGGCTACACCTTC
CDR3 protein: CASSPDPTGNYGYTF

J gene: TRBJ2-1
V gene: TRBV11-2
D gene: NA
CDR3 DNA: TGTGCCAGCAGCCTTGGGGGGAGGGGGAGCAATGAGCAGTTCTTC
CDR3 protein: CASSLGGRGSNEQFF

J gene: TRBJ1-5
V gene: TRBV6-1
D gene: TRBD1
CDR3 DNA: TGTGCCAGCAGTGAATGGGGCCCGGGACAGGGTCTTTTTAGCAATCAGCCCCAGCATTTT
CDR3 protein: CASSEWGPGQGLFSNQPQHF

J gene: TRBJ1-5
V gene: TRBV28
D gene: TRBD1
CDR3 DNA: TGTGCCAGCAGTTTCTACGGGACAGGGGGGAGGCAGCCCCAGCATTTT
CDR3 protein: CASSFYGTGGRQPQHF

J gene: TRBJ2-1
V gene: TRBV6-1
D gene: NA
CDR3 DNA: TGTGCCAGCAGTGAGGGCGTGGGTAAAGTCTACAATGAGCAGTTCTTC
CDR3 protein: CASSEGVGKVYNEQFF

J gene: TRBJ1-2
V gene: TRBV29-1
D gene: NA
CDR3 DNA: TGCAGCGTTGCATCCGTTGGCCCGCATGGCTACACCTTC
CDR3 protein: CSVASVGPHGYTF

J gene: TRBJ2-1
V gene: TRBV14
D gene: NA
CDR3 DNA: TGTGCCAGCAGCCAAGATGGGGGCCGCAGGGCGATGAATGAGCAGTTCTTC
CDR3 protein: CASSQDGGRRAMNEQFF

J gene: TRBJ1-1
V gene: TRBV23-1
D gene: TRBD1
CDR3 DNA: TGCGCCAGCAGTCAAACCTTAGGACAGGTCTATTTCGCTGAAGCTTTCTTT
CDR3 protein: CASSQTLGQVYFAEAFF

J gene: TRBJ1-1
V gene: TRBV7-9
D gene: TRBD1
CDR3 DNA: TGTGCCAGCAGCTTAACGACAGGGGGCACTGAAGCTTTCTTT
CDR3 protein: CASSLTTGGTEAFF

J gene: TRBJ2-7
V gene: TRBV2
D gene: TRBD2
CDR3 DNA: TGTGCCAGCATAGGTTTGAGGACTAGCGGGAGAGTTAGCTACGAGCAGTACTTC
CDR3 protein: CASIGLRTSGRVSYEQYF

J gene: TRBJ2-3
V gene: TRBV10-1
D gene: NA
CDR3 DNA: TGCGCCAGCAGCAAGACAGTAACAGATACGCAGTATTTT
CDR3 protein: CASSKTVTDTQYF

J gene: TRBJ1-3
V gene: TRBV29-1
D gene: NA
CDR3 DNA: TGCAGCGCCGGGACAAGTGGAAACACCATATATTTT
CDR3 protein: CSAGTSGNTIYF

J gene: TRBJ1-1
V gene: TRBV4-1
D gene: NA
CDR3 DNA: TGCGCCAGCACCGGGACATCGGACGTGAGAGCTTTCTTT
CDR3 protein: CASTGTSDVRAFF

J gene: TRBJ1-2
V gene: TRBV5-6
D gene: NA
CDR3 DNA: TGTGCCAGCAGCTTGATGACAGAACCCTATGGCTACACCTTC
CDR3 protein: CASSLMTEPYGYTF

J gene: TRBJ2-4
V gene: TRBV28
D gene: TRBD1
CDR3 DNA: TGTGCCAGCAGTGAGGGACAGGTACCCTTCGCCAAAAACATTCAGTACTTC
CDR3 protein: CASSEGQVPFAKNIQYF

J gene: TRBJ2-2
V gene: TRBV27
D gene: NA
CDR3 DNA: TGTGCCAGCAGTTTAATAGGGGCCCCTAACACCGGGGAGCTGTTTTTT
CDR3 protein: CASSLIGAPNTGELFF

J gene: TRBJ1-3
V gene: TRBV5-1
D gene: TRBD1
CDR3 DNA: TGCGCCAGCAGCCAAAGGACAGGGGGCCGTGGAAACACCATATATTTT
CDR3 protein: CASSQRTGGRGNTIYF

J gene: TRBJ1-1
V gene: TRBV27
D gene: NA
CDR3 DNA: TGTGCCAGCAGTTTAGCGACTTCCACTGAAGCTTTCTTT
CDR3 protein: CASSLATSTEAFF

J gene: TRBJ2-1
V gene: TRBV29-1
D gene: NA
CDR3 DNA: TGCAGCGTTGGAAAGGGAGCTAATGAGCAGTTCTTC
CDR3 protein: CSVGKGANEQFF

J gene: TRBJ1-5
V gene: TRBV7-2
D gene: NA
CDR3 DNA: TGCCCCAATCACAATCAGCCCCAGCATTTT
CDR3 protein: CPNHNQPQHF

J gene: TRBJ2-1
V gene: TRBV10-3
D gene: NA
CDR3 DNA: TGTGCCATCAGTGACCCCCCCCGGGGGGCCGATGAGCAGTTCTTC
CDR3 protein: CAISDPPRGADEQFF

J gene: TRBJ1-2
V gene: TRBV5-6
D gene: TRBD1
CDR3 DNA: TGTGCCAGCAGCATTGACAGGGGCCGCGGAGGCTACACCTTC
CDR3 protein: CASSIDRGRGGYTF

J gene: TRBJ2-7
V gene: TRBV28
D gene: TRBD1
CDR3 DNA: TGTGCCAGCACCACCCCGGCCGGGACAGTCGAGCAGTACTTC
CDR3 protein: CASTTPAGTVEQYF

J gene: TRBJ2-7
V gene: TRBV2
D gene: NA
CDR3 DNA: TGTGCCAGCAGGCCCCTTAGCGGAGCCTCCTACGAGCAGTACTTC
CDR3 protein: CASRPLSGASYEQYF

J gene: TRBJ1-6
V gene: TRBV18
D gene: NA
CDR3 DNA: TGTGCCAGCTCCGGGACTGCGAGCTCCTATAATTCACCCCTCCACTTT
CDR3 protein: CASSGTASSYNSPLHF

J gene: TRBJ2-7
V gene: TRBV28
D gene: TRBD1
CDR3 DNA: TGTGCCAGCAGGACAGGGGGTCTCTACGAGCAGTACTTC
CDR3 protein: CASRTGGLYEQYF

J gene: TRBJ2-7
V gene: TRBV5-1
D gene: TRBD2
CDR3 DNA: TGCGCCAGCAGCTCGGGACTAGCGGGGACCTACGAGCAGTACTTC
CDR3 protein: CASSSGLAGTYEQYF

J gene: TRBJ2-2
V gene: TRBV7-6
D gene: NA
CDR3 DNA: TGTGCCAGCAGCCGGATGGGGGGTGGCACCGGGGAGCTGTTTTTT
CDR3 protein: CASSRMGGGTGELFF

J gene: TRBJ2-7
V gene: TRBV4-1
D gene: NA
CDR3 DNA: TGCGCCAGCAGCCAAGTCCGGGCAGGGATTGAGGAGCAGTACTTC
CDR3 protein: CASSQVRAGIEEQYF

J gene: TRBJ2-7
V gene: TRBV7-6
D gene: TRBD2
CDR3 DNA: TGTGCCAGCAGCTCGACCTCCGGACTAGCGGGGAGGTCCTACGAGCAGTACTTC
CDR3 protein: CASSSTSGLAGRSYEQYF

J gene: TRBJ1-5
V gene: TRBV18
D gene: TRBD1
CDR3 DNA: TGTGCCAGCTCACCAATCGGACAGGGGGGCAATCAGCCCCAGCATTTT
CDR3 protein: CASSPIGQGGNQPQHF

J gene: TRBJ1-6
V gene: TRBV6-5
D gene: NA
CDR3 DNA: TGTGCCAGCAGTTCCCCCGACAGCTACCTTAATTCACCCCTCCACTTT
CDR3 protein: CASSSPDSYLNSPLHF